This T cell receptor (beta chain) was recorded in a study of blood T cell repertoires in COVID-19. Study background: Sites in the United States, Italy and Spain provided acute and convalescent COVID-19 samples. Sample material is recorded as cDNA or gDNA derived from T cells, B-cell-depleted T cells, or PBMCs.

Authors' data handling: Counts of nucleated cells, estimated from reference gene primer amplification, were obtained. Assay used: immunoSEQ multiplex PCR; TCRdb lists only in-frame clones, some missing. D and trimming were read from the DNA, whereas the V and J calls and clone size are those reported in that table. The sample lists some 180,000 clones; more than 60% were seen once. Germline CDR1 and CDR2: SGDLS and YYNGEE. Trimming took off 0 bases at V and 2 bases at J, with 18 bases between the two ends. The CDR3 runs 17 residues. The sequence came from a man aged 45-65 years who had recovered from COVID-19. This chain joins TRBV9 and TRBJ2-7, with D possibly matching TRBD2 (7 bases). The sample comprised peripheral blood. CDR3 region: CASSVAGVGTSAYEQYF. The CDR3 nucleotides are TGTGCCAGCAGCGTAGCAGGGGTCGGTACTAGCGCCTACGAGCAGTACTTC.